This entry lists 14 T cell receptor beta chains sequenced from one sample in a study of OX40 agonist ivuxolimab in advanced cancers. Libraries were prepared by immunoSEQ multiplex PCR; TCRdb keeps only in-frame clonotypes and omits some of them. The sample includes approximately 12,000 clones, more than 75% of them seen just once. The sample consisted of CD4+ or CD8+ T cells sorted from blood, taken in a trial of the OX40 agonist ivuxolimab. The receptor source for this set is an adult with an advanced solid tumor such as melanoma, head and neck, liver or kidney cancer.

This sequence joins TRBV7-6 and TRBJ2-5; TRBD2 matches at 12 bases. The CDR3 extends over 16 amino acids. With V trimmed by 4 bases and J by 4 bases, 7 bases remained unmatched. Germline V gives CDR1 SGHVS, CDR2 FNYEAQ. This chain's CDR3 is CASSSVRLAGVETQYF. The CDR3 DNA is TGTGCCAGCAGCTCCGTTCGACTAGCGGGAGTAGAGACCCAGTACTTC. The whole variable domain, filled in from reference TRBV7-6 and TRBJ2-5, reads GAGVSQSPRYKVTKRGQDVALRCDPISGHVSLYWYRQALGQGPEFLTYFNYEAQQDKSGLPNDRFSAERPEGSISTLTIQRTEQRDSAMYRCASSSVRLAGVETQYFGPGTRLLVL.

The V call is TRBV27, the J call TRBJ1-1; possible D gene TRBD1, 5 bases. The CDR3 spans 13 residues. Trimming removed 2 bases at V and 5 bases at J, with 9 bases between. Per germline, CDR1 MNHEY and CDR2 SMNVEV (reference sequence). CDR3 in DNA: TGTGCCAGCAGTTTAGTGTCAGGGACTGAAGCTTTCTTT. The encoded protein is CASSLVSGTEAFF.

J is TRBJ1-3 and V is TRBV11-2; 7 bases match TRBD1. The CDR3 loop spans 15 amino acids. Per the germline V gene, CDR1 is SGHAT and CDR2 is FQNNGV. After removal of 4 bases from V and 5 bases from J, the junction contained 8 bases not matched to a gene. The CDR3 coding sequence is TGTGCCAGCAGCTCCCGACAGGGTTCTCGAAACACCATATATTTT. Translation: CASSSRQGSRNTIYF.

The gene calls are TRBV9 and TRBJ1-4; weak D call: TRBD1 (6 bases). This CDR3 comprises 14 residues. From germline, CDR1 is SGDLS and CDR2 YYNGEE. With 3 bases removed from V and 6 bases from J, the gap between germline ends came to 12 bases. CDR3 nucleotides: TGTGCCAGCAGCGGAGGGGCAGGGGATGAAAAACTGTTTTTT. This gives the protein CASSGGAGDEKLFF.

The chain has TRBV28 and TRBJ2-5; D gene unclear. Trimming removed 4 bases at V and 2 bases at J, with 14 bases between. The CDR3 totals 15 residues. CDR1 is MDHEN and CDR2 is SYDVKM in the germline V gene. The CDR3: CASSSPEAHQETQYF. CDR3 nucleotides: TGTGCCAGCAGTTCCCCAGAGGCTCATCAAGAGACCCAGTACTTC. Combining the CDR3 with reference TRBV28 and TRBJ2-5 gives the whole variable domain DVKVTQSSRYLVKRTGEKVFLECVQDMDHENMFWYRQDPGLGLRLIYFSYDVKMKEKGDIPEGYSVSREKKERFSLILESASTNQTSMYLCASSSPEAHQETQYFGPGTRLLVL.

The genes are TRBV28 and TRBJ2-7, with D perhaps TRBD2 (5 bases). Trimming removed 5 bases from V and 3 bases from J, with 17 bases in between. This CDR3 region has 15 residues. Germline CDR1 and CDR2: MDHEN and SYDVKM. CDR3 protein: CASSLSRLGNYEQYF. In DNA form, the CDR3 reads TGTGCCAGCAGTCTCTCCAGGCTCGGGAACTACGAGCAGTACTTC. The whole variable domain, remainder taken from reference TRBV28 and TRBJ2-7, is DVKVTQSSRYLVKRTGEKVFLECVQDMDHENMFWYRQDPGLGLRLIYFSYDVKMKEKGDIPEGYSVSREKKERFSLILESASTNQTSMYLCASSLSRLGNYEQYFGPGTRLTVT.

The chain links TRBV9 to TRBJ2-1, with D tentatively TRBD2 (6 bases). The germline V gene encodes CDR1 SGDLS and CDR2 YYNGEE. V was shortened by 4 bases and J by 5 bases, with 16 bases between the two germline ends. There are 15 residues in the CDR3. The CDR3 loop is CASSNPGRRDNEQFF. As DNA, the CDR3 is TGTGCCAGCAGCAACCCAGGCCGGAGGGACAATGAGCAGTTCTTC.

The chain combines TRBV6-6 with TRBJ2-2; D gene unclear. Trimming cost V 0 bases and J 10 bases, with 12 bases left between them. Looked up from germline, CDR1 is MNHNY and CDR2 is SVGAGI (reference sequence). This CDR3 spans 14 amino acids. The CDR3 reads CASSYSNLGVELFF. The CDR3 DNA reads as TGTGCCAGCAGTTACTCGAACCTAGGAGTGGAGCTGTTTTTT.

This clone was seen a single time. The rearrangement links TRBV27 to TRBJ2-2, with TRBD2 matching 11 bases. Per germline, CDR1 MNHEY and CDR2 SMNVEV (reference sequence). Trimming at V came to 7 bases and at J to 5 bases, leaving 9 bases not matched to a gene. This CDR3 contains 16 residues. In DNA form, the CDR3 reads TGTGCCAGCAAATCCCTACTAGCGGGAGTGACCGGGGAGCTGTTTTTT. Amino acids: CASKSLLAGVTGELFF.

V gene TRBV9 combines with J gene TRBJ2-7; 8 bases fit TRBD1. The CDR3 is made up of 15 amino acids. V was clipped by 4 bases and J by 0 bases; unmatched bases: 6. Germline V lookup: CDR1 SGDLS, CDR2 YYNGEE. The CDR3: CASSPQGESSYEQYF. The CDR3 region has the DNA TGTGCCAGCAGCCCACAGGGGGAGAGCTCCTACGAGCAGTACTTC.

This clone was observed a few times. The chain carries TRBV5-1 and TRBJ2-1; D call uncertain. Trimming cost V 0 bases and J 1 base, with 11 bases left between them. CDR1 and CDR2 from the germline V gene are SGHRS and YFSETQ. This CDR3 has 16 amino acids. CDR3: CASSLGLPGSYNEQFF. CDR3 DNA: TGCGCCAGCAGCTTGGGTCTCCCCGGGTCCTACAATGAGCAGTTCTTC.

The chain is built from TRBV2 and TRBJ2-2; D is perhaps TRBD1 (5 bases). CDR3 length: 17 residues. The germline V gene encodes CDR1 SNHLY and CDR2 FYNNEI. V was trimmed by 4 bases and J by 3 bases, leaving 18 bases between them. The CDR3 here is CASSGATGPGYTGELFF. The CDR3 nucleotides are TGTGCCAGCAGTGGGGCTACAGGACCGGGTTACACCGGGGAGCTGTTTTTT.

V usage is TRBV4-3 and J usage is TRBJ2-2, with TRBD2 matching over 7 bases. Germline CDR1 LGHNA, CDR2 YSLEER. The length of the CDR3 is 17 residues. J lost 1 base, V lost 1 base, and 6 bases had no gene match. Written as DNA, the CDR3 is TGCGCCAGCAGCCAAGCTCCCCCTAGCGGGAACACCGGGGAGCTGTTTTTT. Protein product: CASSQAPPSGNTGELFF.

The chain carries TRBV7-9 and TRBJ2-3; D is undetermined. Per germline, CDR1 SEHNR and CDR2 FQNEAQ (reference sequence). The V end was cut by 0 bases, the J end by 4 bases, with 2 bases between. The CDR3 runs to 12 residues. The CDR3 sequence: CASSLAPDTQYF. CDR3 sequence (DNA): TGTGCCAGCAGCTTAGCCCCAGATACGCAGTATTTT.